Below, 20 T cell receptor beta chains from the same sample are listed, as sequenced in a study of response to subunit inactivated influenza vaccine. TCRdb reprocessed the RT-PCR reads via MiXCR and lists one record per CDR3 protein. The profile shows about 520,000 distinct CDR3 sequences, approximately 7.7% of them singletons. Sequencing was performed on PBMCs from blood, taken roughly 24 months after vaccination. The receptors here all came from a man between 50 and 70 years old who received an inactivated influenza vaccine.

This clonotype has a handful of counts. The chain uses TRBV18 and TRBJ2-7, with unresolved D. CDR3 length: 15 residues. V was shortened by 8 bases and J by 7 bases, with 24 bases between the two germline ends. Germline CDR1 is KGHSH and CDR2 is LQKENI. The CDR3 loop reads CASAPFVTMASEQYF. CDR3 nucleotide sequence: TGTGCCAGCGCCCCGTTCGTAACTATGGCTTCGGAGCAGTACTTC.

CDR3 sequence reads: CASSQIKAGQGSRYEQYF. The DNA for the CDR3 is TGTGCCAGCAGCCAAATAAAGGCAGGGCAAGGATCCCGCTACGAGCAGTACTTC. The chain employs TRBV3-1 and TRBJ2-7; tentatively, D is TRBD1 (5 bases). V lost 2 bases, J lost 3 bases, and 23 bases lay in between. Germline V CDR1 and CDR2: LGHDT, YNNKEL (reference sequence). The CDR3 is 18 residues long.

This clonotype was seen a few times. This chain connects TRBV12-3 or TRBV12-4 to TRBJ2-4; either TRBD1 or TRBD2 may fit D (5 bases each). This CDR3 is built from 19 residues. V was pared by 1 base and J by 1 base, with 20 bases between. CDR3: CASSLGGTQEDLAKNIQYF. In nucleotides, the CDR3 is TGTGCCAGCAGTTTAGGTGGGACCCAGGAGGATCTGGCCAAAAACATTCAGTACTTC.

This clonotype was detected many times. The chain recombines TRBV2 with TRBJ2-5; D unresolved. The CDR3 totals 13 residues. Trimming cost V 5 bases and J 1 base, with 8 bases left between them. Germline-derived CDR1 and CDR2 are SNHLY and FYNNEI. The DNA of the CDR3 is TGTGCCAGCAGTTGGGCAGCCCAAGAGACCCAGTACTTC. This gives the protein CASSWAAQETQYF.

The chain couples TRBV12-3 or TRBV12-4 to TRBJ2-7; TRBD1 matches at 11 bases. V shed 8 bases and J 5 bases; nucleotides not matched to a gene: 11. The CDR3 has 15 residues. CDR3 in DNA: TGTGCCAGCGGGGACAGGGGGACCACTGGGCACGAGCAGTACTTC. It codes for CASGDRGTTGHEQYF.

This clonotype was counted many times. This CDR3 reads CASRATALSYEQYF. CDR3 nucleotides: TGTGCCAGCAGAGCGACAGCTCTCTCCTACGAGCAGTACTTC. V is TRBV27 and J is TRBJ2-7, with D perhaps TRBD1 (5 bases). The CDR3 extends over 14 amino acids. V lost 6 bases and J 0 bases, leaving 12 bases between the germline ends. The V gene's germline CDR1 is MNHEY and CDR2 SMNVEV (reference sequence).

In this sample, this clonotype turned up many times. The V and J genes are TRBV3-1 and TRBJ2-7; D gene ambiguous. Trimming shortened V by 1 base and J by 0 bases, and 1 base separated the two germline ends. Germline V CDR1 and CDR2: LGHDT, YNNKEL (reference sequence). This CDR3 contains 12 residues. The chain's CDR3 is CASSQASYEQYF. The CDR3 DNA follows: TGTGCCAGCAGCCAAGCCTCCTACGAGCAGTACTTC.

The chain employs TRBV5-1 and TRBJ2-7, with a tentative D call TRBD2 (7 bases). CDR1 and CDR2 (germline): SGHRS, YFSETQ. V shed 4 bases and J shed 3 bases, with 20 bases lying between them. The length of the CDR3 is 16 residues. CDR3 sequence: CASSLGPGGTDYEQYF. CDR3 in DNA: TGCGCCAGCAGCCTCGGCCCGGGGGGCACCGACTACGAGCAGTACTTC.

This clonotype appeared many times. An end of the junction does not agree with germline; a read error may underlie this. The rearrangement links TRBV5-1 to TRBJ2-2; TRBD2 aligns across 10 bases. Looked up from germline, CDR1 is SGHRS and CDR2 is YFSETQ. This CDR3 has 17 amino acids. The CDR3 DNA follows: TGCGCCAGCAGCTTGGCCTCGGGACTAGCGAAAACCGGGGAGCTGTTTTTT. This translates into CASSLASGLAKTGELFF.

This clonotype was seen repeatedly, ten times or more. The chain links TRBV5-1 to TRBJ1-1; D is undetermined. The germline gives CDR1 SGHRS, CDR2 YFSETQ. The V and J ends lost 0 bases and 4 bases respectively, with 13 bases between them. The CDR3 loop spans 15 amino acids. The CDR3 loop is CASSLVTGMGTEAFF. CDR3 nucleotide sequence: TGCGCCAGCAGCTTGGTTACGGGAATGGGCACTGAAGCTTTCTTT.

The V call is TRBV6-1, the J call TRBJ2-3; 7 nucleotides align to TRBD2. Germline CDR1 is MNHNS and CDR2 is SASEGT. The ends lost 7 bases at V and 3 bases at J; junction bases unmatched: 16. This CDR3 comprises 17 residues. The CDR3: CASKMARTSDGTDTQYF. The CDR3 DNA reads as TGTGCCAGCAAAATGGCCCGAACTAGCGACGGAACAGATACGCAGTATTTT.

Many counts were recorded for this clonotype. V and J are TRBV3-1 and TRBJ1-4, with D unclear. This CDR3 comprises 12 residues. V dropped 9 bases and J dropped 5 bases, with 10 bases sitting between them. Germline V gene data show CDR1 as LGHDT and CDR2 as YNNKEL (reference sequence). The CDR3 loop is CASRGGNEKLFF. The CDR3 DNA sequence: TGTGCCAGTCGCGGTGGAAATGAAAAACTGTTTTTT.

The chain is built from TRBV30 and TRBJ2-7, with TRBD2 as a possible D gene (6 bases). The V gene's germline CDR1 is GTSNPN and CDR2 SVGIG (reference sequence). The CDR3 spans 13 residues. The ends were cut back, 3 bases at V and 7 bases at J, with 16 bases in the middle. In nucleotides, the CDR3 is TGTGCCTGGAGGATGGGACTCATCGGGGAGCAGTACTTC. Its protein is CAWRMGLIGEQYF.

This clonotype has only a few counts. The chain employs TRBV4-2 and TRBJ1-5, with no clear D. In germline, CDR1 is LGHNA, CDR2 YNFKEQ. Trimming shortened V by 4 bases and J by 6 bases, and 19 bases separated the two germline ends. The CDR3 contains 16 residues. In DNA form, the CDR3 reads TGTGCCAGCAGCCCATCTTGGGCGGGGAGGTCTCAGCCCCAGCATTTT. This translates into CASSPSWAGRSQPQHF.

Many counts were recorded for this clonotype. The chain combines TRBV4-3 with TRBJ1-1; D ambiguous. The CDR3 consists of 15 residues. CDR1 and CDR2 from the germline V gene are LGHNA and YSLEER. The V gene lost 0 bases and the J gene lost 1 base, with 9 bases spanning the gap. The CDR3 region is CASSQDLRPNTEAFF. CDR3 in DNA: TGCGCCAGCAGCCAAGATTTACGCCCGAACACTGAAGCTTTCTTT.

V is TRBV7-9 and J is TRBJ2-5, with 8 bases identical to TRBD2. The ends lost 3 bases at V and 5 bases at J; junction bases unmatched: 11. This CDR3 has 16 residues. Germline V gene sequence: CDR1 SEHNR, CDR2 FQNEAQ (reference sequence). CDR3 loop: CASSFPRSGSRETQYF. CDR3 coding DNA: TGTGCCAGCAGCTTCCCGAGGAGCGGGAGTCGGGAGACCCAGTACTTC.

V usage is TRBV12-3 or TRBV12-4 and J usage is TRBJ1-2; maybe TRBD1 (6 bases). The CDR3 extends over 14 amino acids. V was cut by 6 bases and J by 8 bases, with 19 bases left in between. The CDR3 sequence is CASRPGQQTRGYTF. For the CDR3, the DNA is TGTGCCAGCAGGCCGGGACAACAAACGAGGGGCTACACCTTC.

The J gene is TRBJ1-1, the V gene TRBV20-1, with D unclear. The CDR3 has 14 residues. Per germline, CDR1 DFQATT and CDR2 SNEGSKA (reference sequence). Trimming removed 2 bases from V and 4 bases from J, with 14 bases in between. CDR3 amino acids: CSARIGFRGTEAFF. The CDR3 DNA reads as TGCAGTGCTAGAATCGGATTTCGGGGCACTGAAGCTTTCTTT.

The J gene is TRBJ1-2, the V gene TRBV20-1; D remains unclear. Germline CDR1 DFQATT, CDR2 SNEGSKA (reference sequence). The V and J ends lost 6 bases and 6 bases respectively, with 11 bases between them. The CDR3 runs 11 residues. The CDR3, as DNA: TGCAGTGCCACGGTTGGTGATGGCTACACCTTC. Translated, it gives CSATVGDGYTF.

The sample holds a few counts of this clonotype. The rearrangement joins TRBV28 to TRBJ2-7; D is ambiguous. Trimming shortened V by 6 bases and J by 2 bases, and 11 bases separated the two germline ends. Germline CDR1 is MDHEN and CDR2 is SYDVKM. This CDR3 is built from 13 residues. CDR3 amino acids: CASRSLTPYEQYF. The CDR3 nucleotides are TGTGCCAGCAGATCACTTACCCCCTACGAGCAGTACTTC.